The subject of this entry is one TCR beta chain. In its sample, this clonotype was seen a few times. Its antigen target is currently unknown. No per-base quality is available; no much larger clone lies one base away. Amplification of TCR beta CDR3 regions was carried out from RNA transcripts. A first-round RT-PCR of the TCR CDR3 used the HTBI primer set with the Qiagen OneStep RT-PCR kit. A second multiplex PCR round built the libraries, followed by size selection and purification. The libraries were sequenced on an Illumina HiSeq2000 using paired-end 100 bp reads. The paper's processing steps were these. SOAPnuke was used to process the raw data, throwing out any read that contained adapters or uncalled bases, had a mean Phred below 15, or lacked an exact constant-primer or identifier match. High-quality paired reads were merged using COPE v1.2.5, and each unique nucleotide sequence was defined as a clonotype. MiTCR v1.1 was used to align clonotypes to the IMGT TRBV, TRBD and TRBJ reference segments. The analysis included only V-J combinations with a frequency above 0.0001, which together covered around 99% of the repertoires. The TCS score was defined as the ratio of F50 (clonal expansion) to E x V (chaos), calculated using BLOSUM62-based TCRdist between CDR3 peptides within each V-J. Welch's t-statistics and random forest reduced approximately 520 V-J features to roughly 13, which were used in a naive Bayes classifier (R e1071). Thyroid-blood repertoire similarity was quantified with the Morisita-Horn index. In-frame beta chains were kept once TCRdb had trimmed the public reads at Q25 with fastp and called clones with MiXCR. For every CDR3 protein sequence, its rows merge into one entry that carries the most common genes and DNA. TCRdb's processing, not the study's, gives the V and J calls here. The table for this sample lists hundreds of thousands of distinct CDR3 sequences; 38% of them were counted only once. The top ten constitute 7.5% to 9.5% of the sample.

Stable Graves' hyperthyroidism was defined as no progression to ophthalmopathy during 18 months of follow-up. The hyperthyroidism patients were between 18 and 65 years old and newly diagnosed, with a disease duration of less than 2 months. Patients with uncontrolled infections, other autoimmune diseases, pregnancy or lactation were excluded. Diagnoses were based on clinical symptoms, serum thyroxine and TRAb, thyroid ultrasound and orbital computed tomography. Ficoll-Paque density gradient centrifugation was used to isolate PBMCs from around 10 ml of fresh peripheral blood. Trizol reagent was used to extract total RNA, and RNA quality was then checked on an Agilent 2100 Bioanalyzer. This sample is drawn from a study of T cells in Graves' hyperthyroidism and ophthalmopathy (dated by TCRdb to the late 2010s). For context, the study as a whole: Peripheral blood was collected at initial diagnosis, before any treatment. TCR V-J signatures able to tell the groups apart were searched for in a discovery cohort of 95 or so patients, of whom 40 to 45 had Graves' ophthalmopathy and around 56 had stable Graves' hyperthyroidism. An independent validation cohort of 18 to 20 hyperthyroidism patients and approximately 15 patients who later progressed to ophthalmopathy tested prospective prediction of ophthalmopathy. The roughly 91 discovery patients were randomly divided into training and test sets at a 7:3 ratio. In addition, the study compared T-cell repertoires in thyroid tissue and in blood from about 6 Graves' hyperthyroidism patients. Once sampling was done, hyperthyroidism patients were given methimazole at a starting dose of 30 mg daily, whereas ophthalmopathy patients were given high-dose intravenous methylprednisolone. According to the paper, TCR Vbeta CDR3 sequencing was carried out on around 140 peripheral blood samples, which came from under 50 ophthalmopathy, 75 or so hyperthyroidism and about 17 progressor patients. What the work shows at the level of the full study, not this receptor alone: Sample size was not statistically predetermined, and blinding of investigators to group allocation was not performed. In cross-validation, a model built on a 13 V-J signature told ophthalmopathy apart from stable hyperthyroidism with approximately 90% sensitivity and about 81% specificity, and in testing the same model reached 80%/75%. Most expanded thyroid clonotypes (frequency above 0.001) were also detected in blood, a finding suggesting that blood repertoires may reflect thyroid immune responses. In validation, the model predicted progression to ophthalmopathy a median of about 6.8 months before onset, with around 70% sensitivity and about 72% specificity.

The germline V gene (reference sequence) sets CDR1 to DFQATT and CDR2 to SNEGSKA. Measured from the cysteine to the phenylalanine, the CDR3 is 13 residues long. This entry keeps only the CDR3 DNA: 39 bases, framed from base 1. V drops 6 bases and J drops 0 bases, leaving 11 bases in between. The origin of this receptor is a man in his late teens or twenties with Graves' hyperthyroidism. The sequenced material came from blood. The rearranged chain carries TRBV20-1 and TRBJ2-5; no D gene can be assigned with confidence. The CDR3 protein is CSAPWGYQETQYF. The DNA sequence reads TGCAGTGCCCCCTGGGGATACCAAGAGACCCAGTACTTC.